The TCR beta chain under discussion was sequenced for a study of blood T cell repertoires in COVID-19. In its sample, this clone was seen once. This CDR3 has 16 amino acids. Germline CDR1 and CDR2: MNHEY and SMNVEV (reference sequence). J lost 4 bases, V lost 4 bases, and 11 bases had no gene match. TCRdb's copy holds only in-frame clones and misses some; the assay was immunoSEQ multiplex PCR. The table shows around 25,000 clones, with about nine tenths occurring only once. The chain uses TRBV27 and TRBJ2-3; 7 bases agree with TRBD2. The sequenced sample consisted of peripheral blood. The receptor was derived from a man between 65 and 85 years old with acute or convalescent COVID-19. CDR3: CASSSFGGRRADTQYF. CDR3 nucleotides: TGTGCCAGCAGTTCCTTCGGCGGGAGAAGGGCAGATACGCAGTATTTT.